This section outlines one TCR beta chain sequence together with its context. Losses at the gene ends were 2 bases for V and 2 bases for J; bases not matched to a gene: 4. In germline, CDR1 is SGHKS, CDR2 YYEKEE (reference sequence). This CDR3 comprises 16 residues. This sample is drawn from a study of blood T cell repertoires in COVID-19. Sequencing used immunoSEQ multiplex PCR; TCRdb keeps in-frame clones, though not all of them. The sample holds approximately 100,000 clones, around 85% seen once. This sequence joins TRBV5-5 and TRBJ2-5; 12 bases are shared with TRBD2. This receptor was obtained from a woman in her 70s with active or convalescent COVID-19. Material for sequencing was peripheral blood. The CDR3 nucleotides are TGTGCCAGCAGCTTACTGGGACTAGCGGGTCAAGAGACCCAGTACTTC. Translated: CASSLLGLAGQETQYF.